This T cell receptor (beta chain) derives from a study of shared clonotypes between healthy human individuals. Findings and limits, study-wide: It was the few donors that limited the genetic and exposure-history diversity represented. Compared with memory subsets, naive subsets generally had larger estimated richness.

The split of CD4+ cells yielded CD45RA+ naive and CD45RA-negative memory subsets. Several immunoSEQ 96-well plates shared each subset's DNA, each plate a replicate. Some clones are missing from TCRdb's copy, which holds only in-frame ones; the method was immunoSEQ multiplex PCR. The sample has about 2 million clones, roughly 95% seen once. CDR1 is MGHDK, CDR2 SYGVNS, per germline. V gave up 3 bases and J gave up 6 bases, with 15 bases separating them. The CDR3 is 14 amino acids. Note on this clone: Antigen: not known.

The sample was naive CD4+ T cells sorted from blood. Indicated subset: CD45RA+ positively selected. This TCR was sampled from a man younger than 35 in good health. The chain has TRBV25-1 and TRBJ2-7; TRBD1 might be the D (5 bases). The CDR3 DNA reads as TGTGCCAGCAGTGACCCAGGGTCGGTGGCCGAGCAGTACTTC. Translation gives CASSDPGSVAEQYF.